Given below is one T cell receptor (beta chain) in context. Its specificity is unknown. Primers for the PCR totalled 60 Vbeta and 13 Jbeta. Method: immunoSEQ multiplex PCR; TCRdb's copy keeps in-frame clones and lacks some. The sample records 150,000 to 200,000 clones, over 65% being singletons. This CDR3 has 19 amino acids. The V and J ends lost 7 bases and 9 bases respectively, with 34 bases between them. These data belong to a study of cytomegalovirus exposure and HLA in healthy donors. Study-level points and caveats: In an earlier analysis, productive rearrangement rates for most beta V segments clustered near 90% or 30%.

All donors participated as healthy donors of bone marrow. This TCR was sampled from a man aged 18-30 years in good health and CMV-seronegative. Input material: PBMCs. This chain links TRBV23-1 with TRBJ1-5; no clear D. TRBV23-1 falls under the ORF class, with uncertain function. The CDR3 DNA sequence: TGCGCCAGCACCCCGATCCGACCTCGCCCTAGTCCCTATCGTCGGCCCCAGCATTTT. Its translation: CASTPIRPRPSPYRRPQHF.